This entry lists 9 T cell receptor beta chains sequenced from one sample in a study of cytomegalovirus exposure and HLA in healthy donors. Researchers ran the PCR with 60 Vbeta and 13 Jbeta primers. The repertoire was sequenced with immunoSEQ multiplex PCR; TCRdb's copy has only in-frame clones and lacks some. This repertoire shows about 200,000 clones, 70% to 80% found once; its top ten account for approximately 4.7%. The material sequenced was PBMCs. The receptors derive from a young woman in good health and CMV-seropositive.

CDR3 bases: TGTGCCAGCAGCTCCCAACTAGCGGGGAGCTATGAGCAGTTCTTC. Amino acids: CASSSQLAGSYEQFF. V gene TRBV11-2 combines with J gene TRBJ2-1; 10 positions agree with TRBD2. The CDR3 runs to 15 residues. CDR1 and CDR2 from the germline V gene are SGHAT and FQNNGV. The J segment lost 8 bases and the V segment lost 4 bases, leaving 8 bases of the junction unmatched.

This clone has more than one count but fewer than ten. This sequence joins TRBV5-1 and TRBJ2-3; D perhaps matches TRBD1 (6 bases). Trimming pared 9 bases from V and 4 bases from J, leaving 24 bases between. CDR3 length equals 16 residues. Germline V gene lookup returns CDR1 SGHRS and CDR2 YFSETQ. In DNA form, the CDR3 reads TGCGCCAACCCCAAAGCGGCAGGGGTTCATTCAGATACGCAGTATTTT. Translating it yields CANPKAAGVHSDTQYF.

V and J are TRBV7-2 and TRBJ1-3; maybe TRBD1 (6 bases). Trimming stripped 1 base from V and 1 base from J, with 14 bases between. The CDR3 loop spans 17 amino acids. CDR1 and CDR2 (germline): SGHTA, FQGNSA. CDR3 residues: CASSLVGGDLSGNTIYF. DNA of the CDR3: TGTGCCAGCAGCTTAGTTGGGGGCGATCTTTCTGGAAACACCATATATTTT.

V is TRBV9 and J is TRBJ1-3; possible D gene TRBD1, 6 bases. This CDR3 is 14 amino acids long. V lost 9 bases and J 4 bases, leaving 17 bases between the germline ends. The V gene's germline CDR1 is SGDLS and CDR2 YYNGEE. The CDR3 here is CATSGGGYGNTIYF. The CDR3 DNA reads as TGTGCCACCTCCGGTGGGGGCTACGGAAACACCATATATTTT. The variable domain in full, completed from reference TRBV9 and TRBJ1-3, reads DSGVTQTPKHLITATGQRVTLRCSPRSGDLSVYWYQQSLDQGLQFLIQYYNGEERAKGNILERFSAQQFPDLHSELNLSSLELGDSALYFCATSGGGYGNTIYFGEGSWLTVV.

The rearrangement links TRBV7-9 to TRBJ2-2; possibly TRBD1 for D (5 bases). The V end lost 7 bases, the J end lost 6 bases, and 9 bases lay between the germline ends. Germline V gene lookup returns CDR1 SEHNR and CDR2 FQNEAQ (reference sequence). CDR3 length: 12 amino acids. CDR3 region: CASTQGAGELFF. The CDR3 DNA reads TGTGCCAGCACGCAAGGGGCCGGGGAGCTGTTTTTT.

J is TRBJ1-2 and V is TRBV29-1, with 7 bases matching TRBD1. The CDR3 contains 13 residues. Germline assignment: CDR1 SQVTM and CDR2 ANQGSEA. V lost 7 bases to trimming and J lost 7 bases; unmatched junction nucleotides: 12. CDR3: CSEGGQGGSGYTF. DNA of the CDR3: TGCAGCGAAGGAGGGCAGGGGGGTAGTGGCTACACCTTC.

This CDR3 reads CASSQEPGGITEAFF. In DNA, the CDR3 is TGCGCCAGCAGCCAAGAACCGGGGGGCATCACTGAAGCTTTCTTT. This sequence joins TRBV4-3 and TRBJ1-1, with D tentatively TRBD1 (6 bases). This CDR3 comprises 15 residues. The V end lost 0 bases, the J end lost 4 bases, and 12 bases lay between the germline ends. Germline V lookup: CDR1 LGHNA, CDR2 YSLEER.

The chain carries TRBV19 and TRBJ2-1, with 10 bases identical to TRBD2. V lost 2 bases and J lost 7; bases outside the gene matches: 8. This CDR3 has 16 residues. Germline V gene sequence: CDR1 LNHDA, CDR2 SQIVND (reference sequence). The CDR3 nucleotides read TGTGCCAGTAGTATATCTCCTAGCGGGGGACTGAATGAGCAGTTCTTC. Translated: CASSISPSGGLNEQFF.

V usage is TRBV30 and J usage is TRBJ2-5; weak D call: TRBD1 (5 bases). The CDR3 is made up of 12 amino acids. Per the germline V gene, CDR1 is GTSNPN and CDR2 is SVGIG (reference sequence). The V end lost 4 bases, the J end lost 3 bases, and 9 bases lay between the germline ends. The CDR3 loop reads CAWTGLEETQYF. The CDR3 DNA sequence: TGTGCCTGGACAGGGTTAGAAGAGACCCAGTACTTC. Full variable domain (remainder filled in from reference TRBV30 and TRBJ2-5): SQTIHQWPATLVQPVGSPLSLECTVEGTSNPNLYWYRQAAGRGLQLLFYSVGIGQISSEVPQNLSASRPQDRQFILSSKKLLLSDSGFYLCAWTGLEETQYFGPGTRLLVL.